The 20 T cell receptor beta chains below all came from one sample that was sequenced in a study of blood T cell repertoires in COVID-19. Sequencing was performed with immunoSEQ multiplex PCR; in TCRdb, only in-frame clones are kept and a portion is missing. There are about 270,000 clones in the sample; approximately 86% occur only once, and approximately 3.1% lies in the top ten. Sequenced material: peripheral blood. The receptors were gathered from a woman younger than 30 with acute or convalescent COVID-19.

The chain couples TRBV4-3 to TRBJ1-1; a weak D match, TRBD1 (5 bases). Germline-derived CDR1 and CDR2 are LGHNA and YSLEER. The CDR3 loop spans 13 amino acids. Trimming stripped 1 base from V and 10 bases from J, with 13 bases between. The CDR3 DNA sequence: TGCGCCAGCAGCCAAGTGTCCGGACACTCAGCTTTCTTT. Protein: CASSQVSGHSAFF.

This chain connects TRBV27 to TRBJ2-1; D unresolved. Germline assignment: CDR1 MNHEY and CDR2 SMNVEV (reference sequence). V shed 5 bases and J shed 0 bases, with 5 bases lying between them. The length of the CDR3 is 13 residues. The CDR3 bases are TGTGCCAGCAGTAGCGCCTCCTACAATGAGCAGTTCTTC. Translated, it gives CASSSASYNEQFF.

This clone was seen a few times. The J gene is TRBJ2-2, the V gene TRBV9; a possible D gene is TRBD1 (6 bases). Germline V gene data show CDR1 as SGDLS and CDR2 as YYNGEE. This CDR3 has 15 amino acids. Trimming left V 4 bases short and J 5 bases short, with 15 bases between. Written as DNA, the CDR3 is TGTGCCAGCAGCTCCCGCGTTCAGGGGACCGGGGAGCTGTTTTTT. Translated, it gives CASSSRVQGTGELFF.

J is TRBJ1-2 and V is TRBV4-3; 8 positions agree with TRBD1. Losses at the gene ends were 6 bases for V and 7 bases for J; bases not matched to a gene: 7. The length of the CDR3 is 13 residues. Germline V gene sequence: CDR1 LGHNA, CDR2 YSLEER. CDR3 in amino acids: CASRRGQGGGYTF. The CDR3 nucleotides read TGCGCCAGCAGACGAGGACAGGGCGGTGGCTACACCTTC.

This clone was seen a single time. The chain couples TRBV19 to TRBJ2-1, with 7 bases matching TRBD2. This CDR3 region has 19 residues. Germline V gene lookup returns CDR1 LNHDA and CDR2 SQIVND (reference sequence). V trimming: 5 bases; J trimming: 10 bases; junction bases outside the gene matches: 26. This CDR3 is CASSPRTSFYSMSPQEQFF. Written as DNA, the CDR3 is TGTGCCAGTAGTCCGCGGACTAGTTTTTATTCTATGTCCCCCCAGGAGCAGTTCTTC.

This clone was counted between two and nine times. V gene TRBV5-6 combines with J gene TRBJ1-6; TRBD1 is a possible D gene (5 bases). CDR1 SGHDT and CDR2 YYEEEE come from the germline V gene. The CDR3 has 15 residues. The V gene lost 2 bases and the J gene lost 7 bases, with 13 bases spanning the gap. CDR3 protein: CASSLRAGRNSPLHF. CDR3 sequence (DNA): TGTGCCAGCAGCTTACGGGCAGGGCGAAATTCACCCCTCCACTTT.

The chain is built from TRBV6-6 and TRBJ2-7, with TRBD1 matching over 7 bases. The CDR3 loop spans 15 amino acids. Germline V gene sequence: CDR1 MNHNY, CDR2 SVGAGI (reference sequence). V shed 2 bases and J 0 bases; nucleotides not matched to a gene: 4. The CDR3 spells CASSYPTGFSYEQYF. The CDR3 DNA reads TGTGCCAGCAGTTACCCGACAGGGTTCTCCTACGAGCAGTACTTC.

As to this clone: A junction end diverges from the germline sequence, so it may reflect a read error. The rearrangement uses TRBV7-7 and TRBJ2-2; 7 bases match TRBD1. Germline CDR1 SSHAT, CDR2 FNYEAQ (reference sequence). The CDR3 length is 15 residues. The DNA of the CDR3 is TGTGCTAGCAGCTCCGGAGCGACAGGGATCGGGGAGCTGTTTTTT. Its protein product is CASSSGATGIGELFF. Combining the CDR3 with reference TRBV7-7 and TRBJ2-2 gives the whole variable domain GAGVSQSPRYKVTKRGQDVTLRCDPISSHATLYWYQQALGQGPEFLTYFNYEAQPDKSGLPSDRFSAERPEGSISTLTIQRTEQRDSAMYRCASSSGATGIGELFFGEGSRLTVL.

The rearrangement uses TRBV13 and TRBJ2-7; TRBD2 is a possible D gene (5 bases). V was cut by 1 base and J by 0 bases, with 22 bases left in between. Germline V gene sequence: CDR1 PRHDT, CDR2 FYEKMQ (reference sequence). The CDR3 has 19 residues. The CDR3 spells CASSLAWAGQANLSYEQYF. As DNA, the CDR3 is TGTGCCAGCAGCTTAGCTTGGGCGGGTCAGGCGAACCTCTCCTACGAGCAGTACTTC.

This chain's CDR3 is CASSRSTGMIGTDTQYF. For the CDR3, the DNA is TGTGCCAGCTCACGTTCAACGGGGATGATTGGCACAGATACGCAGTATTTT. The chain combines TRBV18 with TRBJ2-3; D possibly corresponds to TRBD2 (5 bases). CDR1 and CDR2 from the germline V gene are KGHSH and LQKENI. The CDR3 totals 17 residues. V was shortened by 4 bases and J by 1 base, with 18 bases between the two germline ends.

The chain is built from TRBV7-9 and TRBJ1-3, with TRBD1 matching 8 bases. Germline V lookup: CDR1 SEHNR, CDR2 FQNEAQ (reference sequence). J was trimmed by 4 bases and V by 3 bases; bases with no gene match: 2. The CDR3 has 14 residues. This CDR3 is CASSFTGGGNTIYF. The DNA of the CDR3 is TGTGCCAGCAGCTTTACAGGGGGAGGAAACACCATATATTTT.

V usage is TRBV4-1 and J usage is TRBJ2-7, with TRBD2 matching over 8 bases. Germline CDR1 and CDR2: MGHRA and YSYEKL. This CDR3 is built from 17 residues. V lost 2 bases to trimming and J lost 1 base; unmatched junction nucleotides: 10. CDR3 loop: CASSQMVLADKSYEQYF. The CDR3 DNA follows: TGCGCCAGCAGCCAAATGGTACTAGCGGACAAGTCCTACGAGCAGTACTTC.

This CDR3 is CASSYSRGTKQETQYF. CDR3 in DNA: TGTGCCAGCAGTTACTCGAGGGGGACTAAACAAGAGACCCAGTACTTC. This chain connects TRBV6-5 to TRBJ2-5; D possibly corresponds to TRBD2 (7 bases). From germline, CDR1 is MNHEY and CDR2 SVGAGI. V gave up 0 bases and J gave up 2 bases, with 13 bases separating them. This CDR3 has 16 amino acids.

For the CDR3, the DNA is TGTGCCAGCTCACCATCCGGGACAGGGGGTGCCGAGCAGTACTTC. This translates into CASSPSGTGGAEQYF. This sequence joins TRBV18 and TRBJ2-7, with 11 bases identical to TRBD1. The CDR3 is made up of 15 amino acids. Trimming at V came to 2 bases and at J to 6 bases, leaving 6 bases not matched to a gene. CDR1 is KGHSH and CDR2 is LQKENI in the germline V gene. Combining the CDR3 with reference TRBV18 and TRBJ2-7 gives the whole variable domain NAGVMQNPRHLVRRRGQEARLRCSPMKGHSHVYWYRQLPEEGLKFMVYLQKENIIDESGMPKERFSAEFPKEGPSILRIQQVVRGDSAAYFCASSPSGTGGAEQYFGPGTRLTVT.

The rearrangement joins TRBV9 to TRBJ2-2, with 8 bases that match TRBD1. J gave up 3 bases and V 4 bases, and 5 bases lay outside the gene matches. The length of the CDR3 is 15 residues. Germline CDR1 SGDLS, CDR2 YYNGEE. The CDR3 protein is CASSPRTGYTGELFF. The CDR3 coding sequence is TGTGCCAGCAGCCCTCGGACAGGGTACACCGGGGAGCTGTTTTTT.

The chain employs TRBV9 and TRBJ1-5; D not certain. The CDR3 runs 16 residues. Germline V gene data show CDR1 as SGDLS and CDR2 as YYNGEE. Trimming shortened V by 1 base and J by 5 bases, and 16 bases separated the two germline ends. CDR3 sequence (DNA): TGTGCCAGCAGCGTACTGACCCGGGGATCCGATCAGCCCCAGCATTTT. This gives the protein CASSVLTRGSDQPQHF.

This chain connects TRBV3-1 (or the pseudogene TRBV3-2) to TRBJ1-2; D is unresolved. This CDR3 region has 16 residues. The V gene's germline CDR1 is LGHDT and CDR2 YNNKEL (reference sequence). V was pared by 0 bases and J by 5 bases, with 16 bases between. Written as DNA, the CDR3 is TGTGCCAGCAGCCAAGATCTTTGGTCAGGTATTTATGGCTACACCTTC. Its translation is CASSQDLWSGIYGYTF.

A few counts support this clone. The CDR3 nucleotides are TGTGCCTGGAGTTGGGAGGGGGAAAAACTGTTTTTT. This encodes CAWSWEGEKLFF. The chain carries TRBV30 and TRBJ1-4; tentatively, D is TRBD1 (5 bases). Trimming removed 2 bases from V and 8 bases from J, with 9 bases in between. The CDR3 sequence is 12 residues long. Looked up from germline, CDR1 is GTSNPN and CDR2 is SVGIG (reference sequence).

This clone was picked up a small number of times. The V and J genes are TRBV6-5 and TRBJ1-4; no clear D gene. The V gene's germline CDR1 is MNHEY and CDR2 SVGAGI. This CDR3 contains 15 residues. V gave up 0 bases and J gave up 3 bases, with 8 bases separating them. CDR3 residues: CASSYSTRSNEKLFF. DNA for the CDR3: TGTGCCAGCAGTTACTCGACCAGGTCTAATGAAAAACTGTTTTTT.

The CDR3 region is CAWSIGQNRKLFF. The CDR3 coding sequence is TGTGCCTGGAGCATAGGACAGAACAGAAAACTGTTTTTT. The chain employs TRBV30 and TRBJ1-4; TRBD1 might be the D (6 bases). This CDR3 is built from 13 residues. The germline gives CDR1 GTSNPN, CDR2 SVGIG (reference sequence). The germline V and J ends were trimmed by 3 bases and 10 bases, with 15 bases remaining between them.